The 14 T cell receptor beta chains below were found in one sample sequenced in a study of regulatory T cells in long-lasting Graves disease. iRepertoire HTBI primers and Arm-PCR of CDR3 regions built TCR beta libraries. Via MiXCR, TCRdb re-called the multiplex PCR reads, giving one row per CDR3 protein. The table has about 470,000 distinct CDR3 sequences, roughly 21% seen once. Time point noted: persistent/refractory GD, antithyroid drugs over 5 years with positive TRAb. From PBMCs, RNA was extracted and then used to make the TCR library. The source was peripheral blood mononuclear cells (PBMCs), collected when the disease was refractory, from a patient treated with antithyroid drugs. The source of these receptors is a female donor with Graves disease.

This clonotype was found many times. The chain uses TRBV6-5 and TRBJ1-1; D call uncertain. V was pared by 8 bases and J by 3 bases, with 19 bases between. The CDR3 spans 15 residues. Germline lookup yields CDR1 MNHEY and CDR2 SVGAGI. Here the CDR3 reads CASRSPRVRDTEAFF. The CDR3 DNA reads TGTGCCAGCCGTTCCCCCCGGGTTCGGGACACTGAAGCTTTCTTT.

At least ten counts were recorded for this clonotype. The chain has TRBV29-1 and TRBJ1-1; no clear D gene. V was clipped by 3 bases and J by 1 base, with 6 bases between them. Germline V CDR1 and CDR2: SQVTM, ANQGSEA. This CDR3 has 12 residues. CDR3 DNA: TGCAGCGTTGATCAGAGGAACACTGAAGCTTTCTTT. Amino acid sequence: CSVDQRNTEAFF.

As to this clonotype: A far more abundant clone sits one base away, making this likely a read error. The chain combines TRBV7-2 with TRBJ1-2, with TRBD1 matching 9 bases. The V and J ends lost 8 bases and 5 bases, in that order; junction bases with no gene match: 15. CDR3 length equals 16 residues. Germline CDR1 reads SGHTA; CDR2 reads FQGNSA. DNA for the CDR3: TGTGCCAGCGGGCCCGTGCCCGGGACAGGGCTGTATGGCTACACCTTC. Translating it yields CASGPVPGTGLYGYTF.

At least ten counts were recorded for this clonotype. V and J are TRBV7-8 and TRBJ2-7, with D perhaps assigned TRBD1 or TRBD2 (7 bases each). The CDR3 totals 16 residues. With 5 bases removed from V and 2 bases from J, the gap between germline ends came to 19 bases. Germline V gene sequence: CDR1 SGHVS, CDR2 FQNEAQ. The CDR3 bases are TGTGCCAGCAGCCCCTCTCCCAGGGGGACTACCTACGAGCAGTACTTC. It encodes CASSPSPRGTTYEQYF. Together with reference TRBV7-8 and TRBJ2-7, the CDR3 gives the full variable domain: GAGVSQSPRYKVAKRGQDVALRCDPISGHVSLFWYQQALGQGPEFLTYFQNEAQLDKSGLPSDRFFAERPEGSVSTLKIQRTQQEDSAVYLCASSPSPRGTTYEQYFGPGTRLTVT.

The chain employs TRBV30 and TRBJ2-4, with D possibly being TRBD2 (5 bases). V was shortened by 2 bases and J by 2 bases, with 13 bases between the two germline ends. The CDR3 runs to 15 residues. Germline-derived CDR1 and CDR2 are GTSNPN and SVGIG (reference sequence). CDR3 nucleotides: TGTGCCTGGAGTAAAGGGTTCGGGACCAAAAACATTCAGTACTTC. It specifies CAWSKGFGTKNIQYF.

The chain couples TRBV24-1 to TRBJ2-5, with D possibly TRBD2 on 5 matching bases. CDR3 length: 16 residues. Per germline, CDR1 KGHDR and CDR2 SFDVKD. V lost 0 bases and J 1 base, leaving 11 bases between the germline ends. The CDR3 sequence: CATSDLQPSLQETQYF. The DNA for the CDR3 is TGTGCCACCAGTGATTTGCAGCCTAGCCTCCAAGAGACCCAGTACTTC.

This clonotype was found many times. The rearrangement joins TRBV28 to TRBJ1-6; D might be TRBD1 (6 bases). The germline V gene encodes CDR1 MDHEN and CDR2 SYDVKM. The CDR3 is made up of 15 amino acids. The V end lost 4 bases, the J end lost 9 bases, and 16 bases lay between the germline ends. This CDR3 reads CASSSTGSVGSPLHF. The CDR3 DNA reads TGTGCCAGCAGTTCAACAGGGAGCGTAGGTTCACCCCTCCACTTT.

In regard to this clonotype: Since a much larger clone is just one base distant, this may be a read error. The chain has TRBV7-9 and TRBJ2-7; 8 bases fit TRBD1. The CDR3 contains 16 residues. Germline CDR1 SEHNR, CDR2 FQNEAQ (reference sequence). Trimming at V came to 3 bases and at J to 6 bases, leaving 13 bases not matched to a gene. The CDR3, as DNA: TGTGCCAGCAGCTTTCACCGGGACAGGATAAACAGCGAGCAGTACTTC. This gives the protein CASSFHRDRINSEQYF.

The chain has TRBV19 and TRBJ2-5, with a weak D call TRBD2 (6 bases). Deletions cut 8 bases from V and 5 bases from J, with 15 bases between. The CDR3 length is 13 residues. The V gene's germline CDR1 is LNHDA and CDR2 SQIVND (reference sequence). CDR3 in DNA: TGTGCCAGTTCAGAAGAGGGGAGGGAGACCCAGTACTTC. Translation: CASSEEGRETQYF.

This clonotype was seen more than once but under ten times. The gene calls are TRBV7-9 and TRBJ2-2; no firm D call. Germline V gene data show CDR1 as SEHNR and CDR2 as FQNEAQ (reference sequence). V was pared by 1 base and J by 4 bases, with 7 bases between. The CDR3 extends over 14 amino acids. The CDR3 DNA sequence: TGTGCCAGCAGCTTAGTTGTCTTCACCGGGGAGCTGTTTTTT. Translation gives CASSLVVFTGELFF.

The chain joins TRBV20-1 to TRBJ1-2; 8 positions agree with TRBD1. The CDR3 consists of 14 residues. Trimming cost V 0 bases and J 5 bases; bases outside gene matches: 5. Per the germline V gene, CDR1 is DFQATT and CDR2 is SNEGSKA (reference sequence). This chain's CDR3 is CSARDPDRVYGYTF. CDR3 nucleotides: TGCAGTGCTAGAGATCCGGACAGGGTATATGGCTACACCTTC.

The J gene is TRBJ1-1, the V gene TRBV19, with 8 bases identical to TRBD1. Germline CDR1 is LNHDA and CDR2 is SQIVND (reference sequence). The V and J ends lost 4 bases and 4 bases, in that order; junction bases with no gene match: 23. The CDR3 totals 20 residues. CDR3 protein: CASSTEDYWDRRGVRTEAFF. CDR3 sequence (DNA): TGTGCCAGTAGTACGGAGGATTATTGGGACAGGAGGGGGGTGCGCACTGAAGCTTTCTTT.

The rearrangement joins TRBV5-5 to TRBJ1-5; TRBD1 matches at 7 bases. Germline CDR1 is SGHKS and CDR2 is YYEKEE (reference sequence). Trimming took 4 bases from V and 0 from J; bases not matched to a gene: 7. The CDR3 contains 16 residues. The DNA of the CDR3 is TGTGCCAGCAGCCGGGGACAGAGCTATAGCAATCAGCCCCAGCATTTT. This gives the protein CASSRGQSYSNQPQHF.

On this clonotype: This may come from a read error, since a much larger clone is one base off. CDR3 DNA: TGTGTCAGCAGGGATACAAGCAATCAGCCCCAGCATTTT. Residues: CVSRDTSNQPQHF. V is TRBV2 and J is TRBJ1-5, with D possibly TRBD1 on 5 matching bases. Per the germline V gene, CDR1 is SNHLY and CDR2 is FYNNEI. The CDR3 is 13 residues long.